This T cell receptor beta chain came from a study of pediatric ulcerative colitis. Study conclusions and caveats: Blood samples from a couple of patients yielded substantially fewer templates and were excluded from blood-rectal overlap analysis. In rectum, acute severe colitis had expanded clones and less diversity. Blood-derived T cells may be present in rectal pinch biopsies.

Assay used: immunoSEQ multiplex PCR; TCRdb lists only in-frame clones, some missing. Among about 34,000 clones listed, 65% to 85% were seen once. Rectal tissue came from one to two pinch biopsies taken at colonoscopy. No immunosuppressive drugs were given to ulcerative colitis patients before diagnostic colonoscopy. This CDR3 region has 18 residues. Germline V gene lookup returns CDR1 ENHRY and CDR2 SYGVKD. V gave up 0 bases and J gave up 3 bases; unmatched junction bases: 8. On this clone itself: What it binds is not known.

The chain links TRBV10-3 to TRBJ2-3; 11 nucleotides align to TRBD2. The clonotype was recovered from a boy between 10 and 17 years old with severe ulcerative colitis. Sequencing was performed on gut tissue. In DNA, the CDR3 is TGTGCCATCAGTGAGTCTAGCGGGGGGGCGCGGTTGACAGATACGCAGTATTTT. Translating gives CAISESSGGARLTDTQYF.